The next 20 T cell receptor beta chains were all read from a single sample in a study of CXCR3-negative and CXCR3-positive naive CD8 T cells. With UMI labels, 5' RACE was used to prepare the TRB cDNA libraries. Reanalyzing the 5' RACE reads, TCRdb keeps one entry per CDR3 protein, without DNA. This sample's clone table lists about 41,000 distinct CDR3 sequences. The sample taken for sequencing was naive CXCR3- CD8+ T cells from blood. The subset denotes: CD45RO-CCR7+CD27+CD95- naive CD8+ T cells lacking CXCR3 (TNR3-). The receptor source for this set is a human donor in good health. Some clones in this sample may be carry-over from other donors' samples.

Here the CDR3 reads CSVEGTGEGFEQYF. The chain employs TRBV29-1 and TRBJ2-7; the D call of TRBD1 rests on TCRdb alone, since no DNA is present to check it. CDR3 length: 14 amino acids. Germline V gene sequence: CDR1 SQVTM, CDR2 ANQGSEA.

V usage is TRBV4-2 and J usage is TRBJ2-7; the D call of TRBD2 rests on TCRdb alone, since no DNA is present to check it. The length of the CDR3 is 17 residues. CDR1 is LGHNA, CDR2 YNFKEQ, per germline. This chain's CDR3 is CASSQEHVTSGSYEQYF.

The chain is built from TRBV4-3 and TRBJ2-1; TCRdb calls TRBD1, which cannot be checked without DNA. Germline CDR1 LGHNA, CDR2 YSLEER. The CDR3 totals 15 residues. CDR3 protein: CASSQSRTVYNEQFF.

The J gene is TRBJ2-3, the V gene TRBV10-3; TCRdb's D gene call, TRBD2, goes unchecked for lack of DNA. The CDR3 has 17 residues. Germline values: CDR1 ENHRY, CDR2 SYGVKD. The CDR3 is CAISEKIAGGNTDMQYF.

The chain joins TRBV28 to TRBJ1-1; TCRdb's D call of TRBD1 is untestable without DNA. CDR3 length: 15 residues. CDR1 MDHEN and CDR2 SYDVKM come from the germline V gene. The CDR3: CASSLTGGPYTEAFF.

The chain has TRBV5-1 and TRBJ2-7. The length of the CDR3 is 15 residues. Germline V gene lookup returns CDR1 SGHRS and CDR2 YFSETQ. CDR3 region: CASGLSSGNSYEQYF.

The chain employs TRBV7-9 and TRBJ1-2; TCRdb picks TRBD1, but there is no DNA to check that call. The CDR3 extends over 14 amino acids. The V gene's germline CDR1 is SEHNR and CDR2 FQNEAQ (reference sequence). The CDR3 reads CASSSRTGDYGYTF.

The chain couples TRBV7-8 to TRBJ2-7. Looked up from germline, CDR1 is SGHVS and CDR2 is FQNEAQ. CDR3 size: 14 residues. The CDR3 loop is CASSLGSETYEQYF.

J is TRBJ2-7 and V is TRBV28; TCRdb lists TRBD1, though no DNA is available to test this call. Germline CDR1 MDHEN, CDR2 SYDVKM. This CDR3 is built from 14 residues. CDR3 sequence reads: CASSFPSLTVGKYF.

The rearrangement joins TRBV12-3 or TRBV12-4 to TRBJ1-1; TCRdb lists TRBD1, though no DNA is available to test this call. CDR3 length: 14 residues. The CDR3 spells CASSPTLGGTEAFF.

This chain uses TRBV28 with TRBJ1-1; lacking DNA, the TRBD1 call made by TCRdb goes unchecked. In germline, CDR1 is MDHEN, CDR2 SYDVKM. This CDR3 spans 14 amino acids. The CDR3 loop is CASSLGQVNTEAFF. Using reference TRBV28 and TRBJ1-1 for the parts outside the CDR3, the full variable domain is DVKVTQSSRYLVKRTGEKVFLECVQDMDHENMFWYRQDPGLGLRLIYFSYDVKMKEKGDIPEGYSVSREKKERFSLILESASTNQTSMYLCASSLGQVNTEAFFGQGTRLTVV.

The CDR3 here is CASSGRGTTYEQYF. The chain links TRBV2 to TRBJ2-7; TCRdb lists TRBD2, though no DNA is available to test this call. The CDR3 contains 14 residues. Looked up from germline, CDR1 is SNHLY and CDR2 is FYNNEI.

The rearrangement links TRBV3-1 to TRBJ2-1; TCRdb proposes TRBD2, but this gene call is untestable without DNA. The germline V gene has CDR1 LGHDT and CDR2 YNNKEL (reference sequence). The length of the CDR3 is 14 residues. The CDR3 loop is CASSPRRLADEQFF.

This sequence joins TRBV6-2 or TRBV6-3 and TRBJ2-1; checking the TCRdb D call of TRBD2 is not possible without DNA. Germline V gives CDR1 MNHEY, CDR2 SVGEGT. This CDR3 spans 16 amino acids. CDR3 residues: CASSYVSGGPRGEQFF.

The chain carries TRBV12-3 or TRBV12-4 and TRBJ1-5; TCRdb designates TRBD1, a call that cannot be tested without DNA. This CDR3 is built from 16 residues. Here the CDR3 reads CASRISDSSDNQPQHF.

The chain combines TRBV7-9 with TRBJ2-1; TCRdb's D gene call, TRBD1, goes unchecked for lack of DNA. The germline V gene encodes CDR1 SEHNR and CDR2 FQNEAQ (reference sequence). The CDR3 is 14 residues long. CDR3: CASSHGGSYNEQFF.

J is TRBJ2-7 and V is TRBV5-1; there is no DNA to check the TCRdb D call of TRBD2. The CDR3 loop spans 17 amino acids. Germline CDR1 is SGHRS and CDR2 is YFSETQ. The CDR3 reads CASSPRLAGGPVYEQYF.

This chain joins TRBV20-1 and TRBJ1-5; the TRBD1 assignment by TCRdb is unverifiable without DNA. This CDR3 is 16 amino acids long. Per germline, CDR1 DFQATT and CDR2 SNEGSKA (reference sequence). The CDR3 loop is CSASEYPGHLNQPQHF.

The V and J genes are TRBV15 and TRBJ2-3; TCRdb's D call, TRBD2, is unchecked because there is no DNA. The CDR3 has 15 amino acids. Germline V CDR1 and CDR2: LNHNV, YYDKDF (reference sequence). The CDR3 region is CATSPTSGVPDTQYF.

The J gene is TRBJ2-1, the V gene TRBV9; as DNA is missing, the TRBD1 call by TCRdb cannot be tested. The length of the CDR3 is 14 residues. Germline loops: CDR1 SGDLS, CDR2 YYNGEE. The CDR3: CASSSQGNYNEQFF.